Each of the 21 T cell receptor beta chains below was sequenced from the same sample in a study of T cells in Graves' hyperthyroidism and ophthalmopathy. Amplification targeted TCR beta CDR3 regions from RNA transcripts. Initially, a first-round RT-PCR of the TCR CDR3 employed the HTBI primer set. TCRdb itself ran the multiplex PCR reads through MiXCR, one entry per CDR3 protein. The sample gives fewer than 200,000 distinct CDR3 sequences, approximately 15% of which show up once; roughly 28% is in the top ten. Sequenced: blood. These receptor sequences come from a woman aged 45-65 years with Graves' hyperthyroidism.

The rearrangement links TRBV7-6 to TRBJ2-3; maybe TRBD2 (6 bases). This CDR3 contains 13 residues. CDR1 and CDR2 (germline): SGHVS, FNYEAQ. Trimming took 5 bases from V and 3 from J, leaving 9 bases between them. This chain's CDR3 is CASSTLATDTQYF. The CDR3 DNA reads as TGTGCCAGCAGCACTCTAGCGACAGATACGCAGTATTTT. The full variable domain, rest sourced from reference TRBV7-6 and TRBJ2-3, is GAGVSQSPRYKVTKRGQDVALRCDPISGHVSLYWYRQALGQGPEFLTYFNYEAQQDKSGLPNDRFSAERPEGSISTLTIQRTEQRDSAMYRCASSTLATDTQYFGPGTRLTVL.

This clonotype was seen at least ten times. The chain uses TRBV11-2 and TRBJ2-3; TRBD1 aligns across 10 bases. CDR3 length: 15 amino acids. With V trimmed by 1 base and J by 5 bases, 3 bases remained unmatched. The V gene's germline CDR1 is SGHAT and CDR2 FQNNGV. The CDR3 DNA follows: TGTGCCAGCAGCTTAGGGACAGGGGGTTTAGATACGCAGTATTTT. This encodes CASSLGTGGLDTQYF.

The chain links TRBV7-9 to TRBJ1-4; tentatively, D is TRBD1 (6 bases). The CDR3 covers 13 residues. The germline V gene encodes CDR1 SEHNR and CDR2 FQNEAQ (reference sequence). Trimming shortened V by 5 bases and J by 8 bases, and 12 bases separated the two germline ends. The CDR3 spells CASSRGQTEKLFF. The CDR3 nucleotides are TGTGCCAGCAGCCGGGGACAAACCGAAAAACTGTTTTTT.

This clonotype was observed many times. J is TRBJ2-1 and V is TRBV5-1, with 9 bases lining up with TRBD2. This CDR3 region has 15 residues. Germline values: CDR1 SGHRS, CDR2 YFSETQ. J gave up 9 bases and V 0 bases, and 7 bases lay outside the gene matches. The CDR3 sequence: CASSLDLRGGAEQFF. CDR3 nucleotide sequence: TGCGCCAGCAGCTTGGATCTGCGGGGGGGGGCTGAGCAGTTCTTC.

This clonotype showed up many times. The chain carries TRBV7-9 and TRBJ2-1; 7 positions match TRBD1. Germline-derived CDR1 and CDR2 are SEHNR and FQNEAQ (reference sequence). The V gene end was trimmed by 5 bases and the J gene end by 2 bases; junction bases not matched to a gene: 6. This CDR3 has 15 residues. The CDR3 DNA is TGTGCCAGCAGCCTCAACAGGGGAACCTACAATGAGCAGTTCTTC. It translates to CASSLNRGTYNEQFF.

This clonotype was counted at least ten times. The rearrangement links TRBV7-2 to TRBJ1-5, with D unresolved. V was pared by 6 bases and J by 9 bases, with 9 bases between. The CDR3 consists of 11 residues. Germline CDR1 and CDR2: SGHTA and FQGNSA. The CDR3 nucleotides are TGTGCCAGCAGTTCTAAAGGGCCCCAGCATTTT. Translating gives CASSSKGPQHF.

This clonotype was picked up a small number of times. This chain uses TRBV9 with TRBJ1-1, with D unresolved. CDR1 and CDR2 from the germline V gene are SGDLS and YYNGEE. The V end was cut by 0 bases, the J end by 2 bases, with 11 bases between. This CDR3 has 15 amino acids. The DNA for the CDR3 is TGTGCCAGCAGCGTAGATTTAGTGAGTAACACTGAAGCTTTCTTT. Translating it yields CASSVDLVSNTEAFF.

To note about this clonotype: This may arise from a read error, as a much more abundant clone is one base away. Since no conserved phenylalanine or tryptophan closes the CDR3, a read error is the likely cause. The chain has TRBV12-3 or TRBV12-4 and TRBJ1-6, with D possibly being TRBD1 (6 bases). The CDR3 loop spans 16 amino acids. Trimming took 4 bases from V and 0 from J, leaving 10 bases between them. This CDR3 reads CASSSRGSSYNSPLHL. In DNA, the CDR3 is TGTGCCAGCAGTTCCAGGGGAAGCTCCTATAATTCACCCCTCCACCTT.

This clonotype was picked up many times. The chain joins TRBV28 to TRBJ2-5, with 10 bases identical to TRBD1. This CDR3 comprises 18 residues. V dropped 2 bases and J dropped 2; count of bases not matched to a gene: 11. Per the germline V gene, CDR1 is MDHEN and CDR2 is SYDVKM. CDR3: CASSLPQYPGQGQETQYF. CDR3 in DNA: TGTGCCAGCAGTTTACCCCAATACCCGGGACAGGGGCAAGAGACCCAGTACTTC.

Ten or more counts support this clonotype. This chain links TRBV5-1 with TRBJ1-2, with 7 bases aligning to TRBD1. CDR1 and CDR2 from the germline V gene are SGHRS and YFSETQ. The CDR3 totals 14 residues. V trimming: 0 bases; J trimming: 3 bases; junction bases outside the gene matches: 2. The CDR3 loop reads CASSLAGTDYGYTF. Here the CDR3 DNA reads TGCGCCAGCAGCTTGGCCGGGACAGACTATGGCTACACCTTC.

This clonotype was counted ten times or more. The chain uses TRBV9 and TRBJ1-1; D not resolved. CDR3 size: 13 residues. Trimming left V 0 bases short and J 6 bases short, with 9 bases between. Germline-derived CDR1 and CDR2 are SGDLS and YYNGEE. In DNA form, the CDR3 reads TGTGCCAGCAGCGTAGTCCCTTACGCTGAAGCTTTCTTT. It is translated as CASSVVPYAEAFF.

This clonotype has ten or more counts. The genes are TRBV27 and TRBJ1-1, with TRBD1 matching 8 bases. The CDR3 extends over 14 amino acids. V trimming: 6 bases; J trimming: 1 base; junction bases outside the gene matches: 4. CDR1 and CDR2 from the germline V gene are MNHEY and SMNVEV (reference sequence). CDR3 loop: CASRDRVRNTEAFF. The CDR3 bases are TGTGCCAGCAGGGACAGGGTGAGGAACACTGAAGCTTTCTTT.

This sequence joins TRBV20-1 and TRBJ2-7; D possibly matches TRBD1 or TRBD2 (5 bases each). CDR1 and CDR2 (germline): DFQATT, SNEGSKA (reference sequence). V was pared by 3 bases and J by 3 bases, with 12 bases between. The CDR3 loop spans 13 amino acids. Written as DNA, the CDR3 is TGCAGTGCTAGGGATAGAGGGGACTACGAGCAGTACTTC. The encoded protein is CSARDRGDYEQYF.

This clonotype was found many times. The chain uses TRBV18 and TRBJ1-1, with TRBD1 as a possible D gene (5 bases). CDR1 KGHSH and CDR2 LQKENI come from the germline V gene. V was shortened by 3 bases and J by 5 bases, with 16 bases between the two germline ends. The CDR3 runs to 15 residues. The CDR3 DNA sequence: TGTGCCAGCTCACCTTTGGACACCTCGGGGACTGAAGCTTTCTTT. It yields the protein CASSPLDTSGTEAFF.

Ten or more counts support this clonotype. CDR3 in DNA: TGTGCCAGCAGTGAAGCGCGGCGGAAGTCCTACGAGCAGTACTTC. Its protein product is CASSEARRKSYEQYF. This chain connects TRBV2 to TRBJ2-7; D is uncertain. Germline CDR1 reads SNHLY; CDR2 reads FYNNEI. This CDR3 region has 15 residues. V lost 0 bases and J lost 1, with 10 bases in between.

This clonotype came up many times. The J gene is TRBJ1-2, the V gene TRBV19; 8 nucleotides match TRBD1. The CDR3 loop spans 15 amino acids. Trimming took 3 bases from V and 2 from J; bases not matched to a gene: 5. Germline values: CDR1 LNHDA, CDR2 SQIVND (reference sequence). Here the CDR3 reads CASSIADRANYGYTF. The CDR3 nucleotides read TGTGCCAGTAGTATCGCGGACAGGGCCAACTATGGCTACACCTTC.

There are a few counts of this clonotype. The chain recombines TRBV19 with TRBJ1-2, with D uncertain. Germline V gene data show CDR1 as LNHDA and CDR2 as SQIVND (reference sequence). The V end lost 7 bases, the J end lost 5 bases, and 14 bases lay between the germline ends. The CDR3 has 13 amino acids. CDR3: CASTPLGSYGYTF. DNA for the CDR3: TGTGCCAGTACCCCCCTGGGATCATATGGCTACACCTTC. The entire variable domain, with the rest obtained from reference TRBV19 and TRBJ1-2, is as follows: DGGITQSPKYLFRKEGQNVTLSCEQNLNHDAMYWYRQDPGQGLRLIYYSQIVNDFQKGDIAEGYSVSREKKESFPLTVTSAQKNPTAFYLCASTPLGSYGYTFGSGTRLTVV.

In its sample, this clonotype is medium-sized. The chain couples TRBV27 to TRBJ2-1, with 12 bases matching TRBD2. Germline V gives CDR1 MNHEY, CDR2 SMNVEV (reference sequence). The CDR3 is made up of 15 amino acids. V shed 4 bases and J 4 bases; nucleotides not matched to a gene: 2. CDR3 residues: CASSSGTSGYNEQFF. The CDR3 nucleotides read TGTGCCAGCAGTTCCGGGACTAGCGGGTACAATGAGCAGTTCTTC.

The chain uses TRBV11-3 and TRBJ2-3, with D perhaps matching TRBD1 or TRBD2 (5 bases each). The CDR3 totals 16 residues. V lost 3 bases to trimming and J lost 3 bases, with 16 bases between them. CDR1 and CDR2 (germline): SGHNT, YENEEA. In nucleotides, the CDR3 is TGTGCCAGCAGCTTTACCGGGGCCCCTGCGACAGATACGCAGTATTTT. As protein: CASSFTGAPATDTQYF. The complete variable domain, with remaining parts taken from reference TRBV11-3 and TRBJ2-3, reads EAGVVQSPRYKIIEKKQPVAFWCNPISGHNTLYWYLQNLGQGPELLIRYENEEAVDDSQLPKDRFSAERLKGVDSTLKIQPAELGDSAVYLCASSFTGAPATDTQYFGPGTRLTVL.

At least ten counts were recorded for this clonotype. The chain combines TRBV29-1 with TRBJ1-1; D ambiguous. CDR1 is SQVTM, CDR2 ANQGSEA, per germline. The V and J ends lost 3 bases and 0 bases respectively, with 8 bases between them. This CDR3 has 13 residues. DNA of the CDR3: TGCAGCGTTGAGAACAGCCTGAACACTGAAGCTTTCTTT. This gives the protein CSVENSLNTEAFF.

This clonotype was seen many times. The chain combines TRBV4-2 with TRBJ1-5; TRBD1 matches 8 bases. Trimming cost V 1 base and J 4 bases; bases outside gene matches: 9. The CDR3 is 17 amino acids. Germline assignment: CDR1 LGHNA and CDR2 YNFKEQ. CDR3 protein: CASSQADRGWPNQPQHF. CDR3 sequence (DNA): TGTGCCAGCAGCCAAGCCGACAGGGGTTGGCCAAATCAGCCCCAGCATTTT.